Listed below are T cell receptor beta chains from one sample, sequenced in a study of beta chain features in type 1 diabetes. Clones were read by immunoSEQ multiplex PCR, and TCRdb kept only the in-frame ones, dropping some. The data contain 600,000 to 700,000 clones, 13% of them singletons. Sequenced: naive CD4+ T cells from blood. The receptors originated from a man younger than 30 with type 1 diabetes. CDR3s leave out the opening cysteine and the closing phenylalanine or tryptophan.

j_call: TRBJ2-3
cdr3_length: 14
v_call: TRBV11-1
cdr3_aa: ASSQGSGTAFDTQY

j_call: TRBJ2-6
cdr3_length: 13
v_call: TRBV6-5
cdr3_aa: ASSLDRAGANVLT

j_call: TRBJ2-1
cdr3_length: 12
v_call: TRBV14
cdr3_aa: ASSRSHQRGEQF

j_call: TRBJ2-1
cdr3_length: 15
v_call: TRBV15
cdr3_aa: ATSRPWGAGGDNEQF

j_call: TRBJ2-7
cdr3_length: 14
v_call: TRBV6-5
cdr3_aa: ASSYSGQGVSYEQY

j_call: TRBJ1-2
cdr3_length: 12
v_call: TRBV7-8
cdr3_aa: ASSLEAGASGYT

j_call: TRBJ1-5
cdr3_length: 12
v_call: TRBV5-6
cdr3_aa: ASSSRPFSQPQH

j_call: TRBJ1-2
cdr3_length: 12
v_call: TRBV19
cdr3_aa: ASSDLGESYGYT

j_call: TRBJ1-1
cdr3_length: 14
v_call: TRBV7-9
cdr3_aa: ASSQGQGVRDTEAF

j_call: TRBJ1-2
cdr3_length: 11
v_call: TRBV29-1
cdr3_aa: SARDLKNHGYT

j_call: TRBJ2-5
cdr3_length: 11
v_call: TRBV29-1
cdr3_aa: SAGSQGWETQY

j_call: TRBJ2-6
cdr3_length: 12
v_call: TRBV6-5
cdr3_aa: ASSDPLGANVLT

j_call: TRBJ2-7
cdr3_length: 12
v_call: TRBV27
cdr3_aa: ASSPQTGLDEQY

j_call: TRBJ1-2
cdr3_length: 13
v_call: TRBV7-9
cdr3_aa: ASSLGGSAWYGYT